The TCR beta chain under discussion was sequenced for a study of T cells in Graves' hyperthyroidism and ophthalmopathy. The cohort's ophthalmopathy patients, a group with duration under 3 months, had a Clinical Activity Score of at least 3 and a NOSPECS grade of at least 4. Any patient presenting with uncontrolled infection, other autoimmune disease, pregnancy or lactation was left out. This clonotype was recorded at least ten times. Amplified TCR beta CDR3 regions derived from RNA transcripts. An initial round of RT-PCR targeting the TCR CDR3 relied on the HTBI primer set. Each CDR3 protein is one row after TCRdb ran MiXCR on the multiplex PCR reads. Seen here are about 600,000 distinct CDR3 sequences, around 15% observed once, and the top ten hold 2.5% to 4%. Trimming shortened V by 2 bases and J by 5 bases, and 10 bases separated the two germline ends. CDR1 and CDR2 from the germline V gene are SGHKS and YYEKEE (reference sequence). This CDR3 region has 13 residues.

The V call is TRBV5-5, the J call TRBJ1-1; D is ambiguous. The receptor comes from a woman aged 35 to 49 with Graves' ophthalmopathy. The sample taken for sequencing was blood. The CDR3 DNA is TGTGCCAGCAGCTTACTTCTTGATACTGAAGCTTTCTTT. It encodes CASSLLLDTEAFF.